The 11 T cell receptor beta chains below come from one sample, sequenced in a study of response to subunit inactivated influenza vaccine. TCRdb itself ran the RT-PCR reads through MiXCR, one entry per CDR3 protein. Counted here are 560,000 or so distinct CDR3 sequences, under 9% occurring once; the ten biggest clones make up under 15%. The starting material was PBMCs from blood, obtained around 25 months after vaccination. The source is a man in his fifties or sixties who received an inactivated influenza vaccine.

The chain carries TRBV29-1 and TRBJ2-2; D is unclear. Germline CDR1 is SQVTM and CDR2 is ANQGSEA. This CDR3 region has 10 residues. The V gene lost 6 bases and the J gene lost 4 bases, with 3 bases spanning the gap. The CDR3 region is CSVGTGELFF. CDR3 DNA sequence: TGCAGCGTGGGCACCGGGGAGCTGTTTTTT.

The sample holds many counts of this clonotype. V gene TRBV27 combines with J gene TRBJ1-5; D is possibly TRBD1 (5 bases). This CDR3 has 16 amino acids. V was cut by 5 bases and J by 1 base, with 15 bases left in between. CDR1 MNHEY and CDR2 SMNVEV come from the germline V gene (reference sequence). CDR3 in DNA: TGTGCCAGCAGTCCCCGGGGGGTTGTGAGCAATCAGCCCCAGCATTTT. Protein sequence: CASSPRGVVSNQPQHF.

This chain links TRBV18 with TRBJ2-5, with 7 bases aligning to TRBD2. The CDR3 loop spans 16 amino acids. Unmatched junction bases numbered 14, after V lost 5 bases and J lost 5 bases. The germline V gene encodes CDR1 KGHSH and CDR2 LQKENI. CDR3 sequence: CASSTYSGQAAETQYF. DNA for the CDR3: TGTGCCAGCTCAACATATAGCGGGCAGGCTGCGGAGACCCAGTACTTC.

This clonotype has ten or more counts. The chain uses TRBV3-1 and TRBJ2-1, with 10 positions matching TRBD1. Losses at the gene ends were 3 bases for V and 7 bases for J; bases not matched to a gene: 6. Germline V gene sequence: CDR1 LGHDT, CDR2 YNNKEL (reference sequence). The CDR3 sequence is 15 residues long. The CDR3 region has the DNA TGTGCCAGCAGCCACCCAGACAGGGGGCTGAATGAGCAGTTCTTC. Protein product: CASSHPDRGLNEQFF.

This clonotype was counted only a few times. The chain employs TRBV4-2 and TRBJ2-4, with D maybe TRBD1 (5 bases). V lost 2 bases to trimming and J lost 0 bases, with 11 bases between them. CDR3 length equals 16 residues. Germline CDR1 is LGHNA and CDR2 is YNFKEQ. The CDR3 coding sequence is TGTGCCAGCAGCCAAATCGACAGCCTAGCCAAAAACATTCAGTACTTC. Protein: CASSQIDSLAKNIQYF.

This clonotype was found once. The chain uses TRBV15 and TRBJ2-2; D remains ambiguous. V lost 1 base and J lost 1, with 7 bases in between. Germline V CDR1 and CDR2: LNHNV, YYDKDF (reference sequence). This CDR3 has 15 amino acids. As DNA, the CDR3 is TGTGCCACCAGCAGAGTGCGGCAGAACACCGGGGAGCTGTTTTTT. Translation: CATSRVRQNTGELFF.

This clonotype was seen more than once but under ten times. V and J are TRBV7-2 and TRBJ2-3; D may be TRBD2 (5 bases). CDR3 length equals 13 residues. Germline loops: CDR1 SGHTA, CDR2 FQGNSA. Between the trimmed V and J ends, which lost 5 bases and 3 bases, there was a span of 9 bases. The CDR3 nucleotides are TGTGCCAGCAGCGGGAGAATGACAGATACGCAGTATTTT. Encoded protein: CASSGRMTDTQYF.

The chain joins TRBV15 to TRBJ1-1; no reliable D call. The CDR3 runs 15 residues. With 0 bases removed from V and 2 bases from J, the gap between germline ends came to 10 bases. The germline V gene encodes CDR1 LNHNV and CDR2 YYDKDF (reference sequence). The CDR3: CATSRDQRGNTEAFF. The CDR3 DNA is TGTGCCACCAGCAGAGATCAACGGGGAAACACTGAAGCTTTCTTT.

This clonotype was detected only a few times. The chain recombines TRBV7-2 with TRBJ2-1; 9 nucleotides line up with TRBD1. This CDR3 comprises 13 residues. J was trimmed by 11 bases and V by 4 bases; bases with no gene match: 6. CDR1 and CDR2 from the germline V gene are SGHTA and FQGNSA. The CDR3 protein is CASSWDRDRKQFF. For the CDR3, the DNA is TGTGCCAGCAGCTGGGACAGGGATCGGAAGCAGTTCTTC.

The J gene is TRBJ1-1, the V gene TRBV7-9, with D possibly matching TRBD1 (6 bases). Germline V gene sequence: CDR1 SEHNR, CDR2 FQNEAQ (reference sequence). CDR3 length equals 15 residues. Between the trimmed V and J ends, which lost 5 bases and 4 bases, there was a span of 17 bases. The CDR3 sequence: CASSPRGGIGTEAFF. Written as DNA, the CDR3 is TGTGCCAGCAGCCCAAGAGGGGGGATCGGCACTGAAGCTTTCTTT. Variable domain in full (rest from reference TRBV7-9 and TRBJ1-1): DTGVSQNPRHKITKRGQNVTFRCDPISEHNRLYWYRQTLGQGPEFLTYFQNEAQLEKSRLLSDRFSAERPKGSFSTLEIQRTEQGDSAMYLCASSPRGGIGTEAFFGQGTRLTVV.

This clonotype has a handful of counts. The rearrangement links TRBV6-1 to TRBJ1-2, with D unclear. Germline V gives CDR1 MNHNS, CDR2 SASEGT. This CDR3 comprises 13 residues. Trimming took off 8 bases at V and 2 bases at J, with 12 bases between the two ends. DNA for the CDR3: TGTGCCAGCTCAACGGATTCAAACTATGGCTACACCTTC. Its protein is CASSTDSNYGYTF.